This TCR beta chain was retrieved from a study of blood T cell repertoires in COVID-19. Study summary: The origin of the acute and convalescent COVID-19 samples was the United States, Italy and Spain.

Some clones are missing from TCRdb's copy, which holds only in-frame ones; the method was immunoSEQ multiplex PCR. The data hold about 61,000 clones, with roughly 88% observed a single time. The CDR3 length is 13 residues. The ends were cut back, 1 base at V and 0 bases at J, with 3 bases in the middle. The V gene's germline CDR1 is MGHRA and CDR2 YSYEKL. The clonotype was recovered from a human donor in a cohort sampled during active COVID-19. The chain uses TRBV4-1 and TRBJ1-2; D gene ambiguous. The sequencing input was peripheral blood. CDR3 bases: TGCGCCAGCAGCCAAGTAGCTAACTATGGCTACACCTTC. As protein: CASSQVANYGYTF.